The subject of this entry is one TCR beta chain. Using its own MiXCR run on the 5' RACE reads, TCRdb lists one record per CDR3 protein. The sample has some 560,000 distinct CDR3 sequences; approximately 10% are singletons. The source of the sample is a study of identical twins. The germline CDR1 and CDR2 sequences are KGHSH and LQKENI. The CDR3 has 16 amino acids. J was trimmed by 5 bases and V by 4 bases; bases with no gene match: 11. Separately, the same data were catalogued under a study of yellow fever vaccine responses in identical twins.

This receptor was identified in a woman between 18 and 29 years old in good health. The sequencing sample was made of PBMCs. The V and J genes are TRBV18 and TRBJ2-3, with TRBD2 identical over 8 bases. The CDR3 region has the DNA TGTGCCAGCTCACTATTTAGCGGGGCAGCAGAAGATACGCAGTATTTT. Its protein is CASSLFSGAAEDTQYF.